The rows below give T cell receptor beta chains drawn from one sample of a study of beta chain features in type 1 diabetes. This table comes from immunoSEQ multiplex PCR, and its TCRdb copy is limited to in-frame clones, with some not included. Found here are about 340,000 clones, about 13% of them singletons; the top ten hold around 0.016%. The sequenced material came from naive CD4+ T cells from blood. These receptor sequences come from a woman younger than 30 with type 1 diabetes. Each CDR3 is given with its conserved first and last residue. D genes are given only for firm matches. Size is stated for part of the rows, as once, few or many counts, or as a class when the clone is expanded.

CDR3: CASGNPGQETQYF
DNA: TGCGCCAGCGGCAATCCTGGCCAAGAGACCCAGTACTTC
V: TRBV5-1
D: NA
J: TRBJ2-5
size: few

CDR3: CASSQYNEQFF
DNA: TGTGCCAGCAGCCAATACAATGAGCAGTTCTTC
V: TRBV6-5
D: NA
J: TRBJ2-1
size: few

CDR3: CASSPPALAASTDTQYF
DNA: TGTGCCAGCTCACCACCCGCACTAGCGGCTAGCACAGATACGCAGTATTTT
V: TRBV18
D: TRBD2
J: TRBJ2-3
size: NA

CDR3: CASSQRAYEQYF
DNA: TGTGCCAGCAGTCAACGAGCCTACGAGCAGTACTTC
V: TRBV28
D: NA
J: TRBJ2-7
size: NA

CDR3: CAWSRSRTGGFGIQYF
DNA: TGTGCCTGGAGTCGCTCTAGGACAGGGGGCTTTGGCATTCAGTACTTC
V: TRBV30
D: TRBD1
J: TRBJ2-4
size: NA

CDR3: CASSYSGTRSEKLFF
DNA: TGTGCCAGCAGTTACTCAGGGACACGGTCTGAAAAACTGTTTTTT
V: TRBV6-5
D: NA
J: TRBJ1-4
size: NA

CDR3: CSVYSPYYNEQFF
DNA: TGCAGCGTTTATAGCCCATACTACAATGAGCAGTTCTTC
V: TRBV29-1
D: NA
J: TRBJ2-1
size: NA

CDR3: CAWERDYNTEAFF
DNA: TGTGCCTGGGAACGGGACTATAACACTGAAGCTTTCTTT
V: TRBV30
D: NA
J: TRBJ1-1
size: NA

CDR3: CASSLDGRGRTEAFF
DNA: TGCGCCAGCAGCTTGGATGGCAGGGGACGTACTGAAGCTTTCTTT
V: TRBV5-1
D: NA
J: TRBJ1-1
size: few

CDR3: CASSYLGARSGANVLTF
DNA: TGTGCCAGCAGTTACCTGGGGGCCCGGTCTGGGGCCAACGTCCTGACTTTC
V: TRBV27
D: NA
J: TRBJ2-6
size: NA

CDR3: CSAYRDEQFF
DNA: TGCAGTGCTTATCGGGATGAGCAGTTCTTC
V: TRBV20-1
D: NA
J: TRBJ2-1
size: many

CDR3: CASSWGVNNEQFF
DNA: TGTGCCAGCAGCTGGGGGGTTAACAATGAGCAGTTCTTC
V: TRBV7-2
D: NA
J: TRBJ2-1
size: NA

CDR3: CASSLDPRVIADTQYF
DNA: TGTGCCAGCAGCTTAGATCCCAGGGTAATCGCAGATACGCAGTATTTT
V: TRBV7-9
D: NA
J: TRBJ2-3
size: few

CDR3: CASSLLLALGETQYF
DNA: TGTGCCAGCAGCTTACTACTAGCCCTAGGGGAGACCCAGTACTTC
V: TRBV7-2
D: NA
J: TRBJ2-5
size: few

CDR3: CASSQDLEYTQYF
DNA: TGTGCCAGCAGCCAAGATCTTGAGTATACGCAGTATTTT
V: TRBV4-2
D: NA
J: TRBJ2-3
size: few

CDR3: CASTRLAGAGELFF
DNA: TGTGCCAGCACGCGACTAGCGGGAGCCGGGGAGCTGTTTTTT
V: TRBV2
D: TRBD2
J: TRBJ2-2
size: few

CDR3: CAISESTGSSETQYF
DNA: TGTGCCATCAGTGAGTCGACAGGGTCGTCAGAGACCCAGTACTTC
V: TRBV10-3
D: TRBD1
J: TRBJ2-5
size: NA

CDR3: CASSLRTAYEQYF
DNA: TGCGCCAGCAGCTTGAGGACAGCCTACGAGCAGTACTTC
V: TRBV5-1
D: NA
J: TRBJ2-7
size: NA

CDR3: CASSKEAKNIQYF
DNA: TGTGCCAGCAGTAAAGAGGCCAAAAACATTCAGTACTTC
V: TRBV7-9
D: NA
J: TRBJ2-4
size: NA

CDR3: CASMKAGDNQPQHF
DNA: TGTGCCAGCATGAAGGCAGGTGACAATCAGCCCCAGCATTTT
V: TRBV7-2
D: NA
J: TRBJ1-5
size: few

CDR3: CAWSVYRTSGRAVYNEQFF
DNA: TGTGCCTGGAGTGTATATCGGACTAGCGGGAGGGCCGTCTACAATGAGCAGTTCTTC
V: TRBV30
D: TRBD2
J: TRBJ2-1
size: few

CDR3: CASSRSGGQPGANVLTF
DNA: TGTGCCAGCAGTCGATCCGGGGGTCAGCCTGGGGCCAACGTCCTGACTTTC
V: TRBV25-1
D: NA
J: TRBJ2-6
size: NA

CDR3: CASSIGGGETQYF
DNA: TGTGCCAGTAGTATAGGAGGTGGAGAGACCCAGTACTTC
V: TRBV19
D: NA
J: TRBJ2-5
size: few

CDR3: CASSLTADTQYF
DNA: TGTGCCAGCAGCCTTACGGCAGATACGCAGTATTTT
V: TRBV7-2
D: NA
J: TRBJ2-3
size: NA

CDR3: CASSFITGGSGYTF
DNA: TGCGCCAGCAGCTTTATTACAGGGGGCTCTGGCTACACCTTC
V: TRBV5-1
D: TRBD1
J: TRBJ1-2
size: few

CDR3: CSATWTAEAFF
DNA: TGCAGTGCTACTTGGACAGCTGAAGCTTTCTTT
V: TRBV20-1
D: NA
J: TRBJ1-1
size: NA

CDR3: CASSLTSSYEQYF
DNA: TGTGCCAGCAGCTTAACCTCCAGCTACGAGCAGTACTTC
V: TRBV7-8
D: NA
J: TRBJ2-7
size: few

CDR3: CASSLRTAGIYEQYF
DNA: TGTGCCAGTAGTCTACGGACAGCTGGGATCTACGAGCAGTACTTC
V: TRBV19
D: NA
J: TRBJ2-7
size: NA

CDR3: CASSSIYRGSGELFF
DNA: TGTGCCAGCAGCTCTATCTACAGGGGTTCCGGGGAGCTGTTTTTT
V: TRBV7-9
D: TRBD1
J: TRBJ2-2
size: few

CDR3: CASSLKGQRFDEQYF
DNA: TGTGCCAGCAGCTTAAAGGGACAGCGATTTGACGAACAGTACTTC
V: TRBV7-3
D: TRBD1
J: TRBJ2-7
size: NA

CDR3: CASSPFGTTVSYEQYF
DNA: TGTGCCAGCAGTCCCTTCGGTACCACGGTCTCCTACGAGCAGTACTTC
V: TRBV2
D: NA
J: TRBJ2-7
size: NA

CDR3: CASSMGGRANEQFF
DNA: TGTGCCAGTAGCATGGGGGGTAGGGCCAATGAGCAGTTCTTC
V: TRBV19
D: NA
J: TRBJ2-1
size: NA

CDR3: CASSRLLVERTEAFF
DNA: TGTGCCAGCTCCCGACTTTTGGTCGAACGCACTGAAGCTTTCTTT
V: TRBV6-5
D: NA
J: TRBJ1-1
size: NA

CDR3: CASSPYSGGDNEQFF
DNA: TGCGCCAGCAGCCCATATAGCGGGGGTGACAATGAGCAGTTCTTC
V: TRBV5-1
D: TRBD2
J: TRBJ2-1
size: NA

CDR3: CASSLGGDTDTQYF
DNA: TGTGCCAGCAGCTTGGGAGGGGACACAGATACGCAGTATTTT
V: TRBV7-6
D: TRBD2
J: TRBJ2-3
size: NA

CDR3: CASSIGPQETQYF
DNA: TGTGCCAGCAGCATTGGCCCCCAAGAGACCCAGTACTTC
V: TRBV27
D: NA
J: TRBJ2-5
size: NA

CDR3: CASSLTGQQETQYF
DNA: TGTGCCAGCAGCTTAACGGGACAGCAAGAGACCCAGTACTTC
V: TRBV7-9
D: TRBD1
J: TRBJ2-5
size: NA

CDR3: CASSFGTESNTQYF
DNA: TGTGCCAGCAGCTTCGGGACAGAGTCAAATACGCAGTATTTT
V: TRBV11-3
D: TRBD1
J: TRBJ2-3
size: NA

CDR3: CASSLPGQGALPEAFF
DNA: TGTGCCAGCAGCTTACCGGGACAGGGGGCTTTGCCTGAAGCTTTCTTT
V: TRBV28
D: TRBD1
J: TRBJ1-1
size: NA

CDR3: CASSPAGYYGYTF
DNA: TGTGCCAGCAGCCCAGCCGGGTACTATGGCTACACCTTC
V: TRBV6-5
D: NA
J: TRBJ1-2
size: NA

CDR3: CAWSTQGLYSNQPQHF
DNA: TGTGCCTGGAGTACACAGGGGCTCTATAGCAATCAGCCCCAGCATTTT
V: TRBV30
D: TRBD1
J: TRBJ1-5
size: few

CDR3: CASSPSSPPEQFF
DNA: TGTGCCAGCAGTCCTTCCTCCCCTCCTGAGCAGTTCTTC
V: TRBV28
D: NA
J: TRBJ2-1
size: NA

CDR3: CASSYGQGSNYGYTF
DNA: TGTGCCAGCTCATACGGACAGGGCTCTAACTATGGCTACACCTTC
V: TRBV18
D: TRBD1
J: TRBJ1-2
size: NA